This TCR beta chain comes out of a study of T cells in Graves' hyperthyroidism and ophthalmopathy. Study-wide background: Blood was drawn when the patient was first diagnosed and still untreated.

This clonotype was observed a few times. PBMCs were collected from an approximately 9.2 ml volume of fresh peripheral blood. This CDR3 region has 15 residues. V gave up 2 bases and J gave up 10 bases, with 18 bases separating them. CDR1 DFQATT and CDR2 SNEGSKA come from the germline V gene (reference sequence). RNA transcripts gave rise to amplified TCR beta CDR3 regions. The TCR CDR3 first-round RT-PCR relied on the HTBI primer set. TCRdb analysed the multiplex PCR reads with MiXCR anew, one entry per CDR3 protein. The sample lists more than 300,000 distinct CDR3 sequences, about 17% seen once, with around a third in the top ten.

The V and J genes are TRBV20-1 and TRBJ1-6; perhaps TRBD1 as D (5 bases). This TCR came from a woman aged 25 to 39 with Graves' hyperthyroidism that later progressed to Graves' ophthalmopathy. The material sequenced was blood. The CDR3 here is CSARSHGALGSPLHF. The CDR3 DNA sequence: TGCAGTGCTAGATCACATGGGGCGCTGGGCTCACCCCTCCACTTT.